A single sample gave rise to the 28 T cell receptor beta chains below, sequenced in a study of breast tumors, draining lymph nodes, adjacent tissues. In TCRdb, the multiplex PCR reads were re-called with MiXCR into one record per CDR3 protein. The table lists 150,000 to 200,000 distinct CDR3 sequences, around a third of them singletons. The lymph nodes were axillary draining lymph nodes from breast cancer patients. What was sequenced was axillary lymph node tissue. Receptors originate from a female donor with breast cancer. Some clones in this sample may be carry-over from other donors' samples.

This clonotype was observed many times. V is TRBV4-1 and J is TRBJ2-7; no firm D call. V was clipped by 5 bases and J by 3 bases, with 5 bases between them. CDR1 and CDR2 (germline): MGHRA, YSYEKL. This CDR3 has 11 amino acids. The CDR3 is CASSMGYEQYF. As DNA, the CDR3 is TGCGCCAGCAGCATGGGCTACGAGCAGTACTTC.

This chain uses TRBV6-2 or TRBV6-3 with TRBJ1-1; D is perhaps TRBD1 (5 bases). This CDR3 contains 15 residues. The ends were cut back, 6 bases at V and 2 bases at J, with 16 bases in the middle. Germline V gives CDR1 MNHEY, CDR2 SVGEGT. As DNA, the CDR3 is TGTGCCAGCAGCCGCTTGCGGGGCCATAACACTGAAGCTTTCTTT. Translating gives CASSRLRGHNTEAFF.

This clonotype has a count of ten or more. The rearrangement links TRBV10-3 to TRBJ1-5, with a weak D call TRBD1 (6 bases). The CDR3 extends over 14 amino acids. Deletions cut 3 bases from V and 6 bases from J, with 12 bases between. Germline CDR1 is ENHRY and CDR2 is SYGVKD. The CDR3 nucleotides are TGTGCCATCAGTGAACGGGGGGCGTTTCAGCCCCAGCATTTT. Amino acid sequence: CAISERGAFQPQHF.

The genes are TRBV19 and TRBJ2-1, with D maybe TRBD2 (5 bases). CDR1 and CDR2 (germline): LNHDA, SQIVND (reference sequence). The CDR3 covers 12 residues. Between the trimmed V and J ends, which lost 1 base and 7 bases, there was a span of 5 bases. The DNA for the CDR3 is TGTGCCAGTAGTATAGCGGGGAATGAGCAGTTCTTC. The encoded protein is CASSIAGNEQFF. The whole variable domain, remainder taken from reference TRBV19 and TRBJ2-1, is DGGITQSPKYLFRKEGQNVTLSCEQNLNHDAMYWYRQDPGQGLRLIYYSQIVNDFQKGDIAEGYSVSREKKESFPLTVTSAQKNPTAFYLCASSIAGNEQFFGPGTRLTVL.

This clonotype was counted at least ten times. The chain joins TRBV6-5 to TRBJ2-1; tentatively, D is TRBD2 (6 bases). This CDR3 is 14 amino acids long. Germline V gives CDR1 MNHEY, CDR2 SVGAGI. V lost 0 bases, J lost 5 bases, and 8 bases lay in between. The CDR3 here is CASSYSGTDNEQFF. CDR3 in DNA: TGTGCCAGCAGTTACTCTGGGACTGACAATGAGCAGTTCTTC.

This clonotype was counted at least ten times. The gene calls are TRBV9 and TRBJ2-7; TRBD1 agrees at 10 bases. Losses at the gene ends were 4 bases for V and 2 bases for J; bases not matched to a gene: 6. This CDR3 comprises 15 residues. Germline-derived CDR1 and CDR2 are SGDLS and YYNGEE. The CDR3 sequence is CASSSGQGVTYEQYF. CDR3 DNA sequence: TGTGCCAGCAGCTCTGGACAGGGGGTTACCTACGAGCAGTACTTC.

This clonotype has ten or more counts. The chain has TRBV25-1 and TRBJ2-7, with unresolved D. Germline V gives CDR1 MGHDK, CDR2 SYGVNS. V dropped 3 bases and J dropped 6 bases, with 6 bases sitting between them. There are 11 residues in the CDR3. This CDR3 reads CASSDMGEQYF. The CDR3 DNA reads TGTGCCAGCAGTGATATGGGCGAGCAGTACTTC.

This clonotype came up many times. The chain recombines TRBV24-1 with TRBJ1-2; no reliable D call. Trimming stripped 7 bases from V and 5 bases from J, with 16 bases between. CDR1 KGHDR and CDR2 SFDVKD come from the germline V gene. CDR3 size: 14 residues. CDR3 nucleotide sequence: TGTGCCACCAGATCAGGAGATCTAAGATATGGCTACACCTTC. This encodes CATRSGDLRYGYTF.

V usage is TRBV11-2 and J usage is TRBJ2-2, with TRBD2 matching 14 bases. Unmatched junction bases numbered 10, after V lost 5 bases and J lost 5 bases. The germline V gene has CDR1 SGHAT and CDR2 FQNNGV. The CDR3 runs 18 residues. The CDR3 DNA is TGTGCCAGCAGCCTAAGTGGGACTAGCGGGGGAAGAACCGGGGAGCTGTTTTTT. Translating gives CASSLSGTSGGRTGELFF.

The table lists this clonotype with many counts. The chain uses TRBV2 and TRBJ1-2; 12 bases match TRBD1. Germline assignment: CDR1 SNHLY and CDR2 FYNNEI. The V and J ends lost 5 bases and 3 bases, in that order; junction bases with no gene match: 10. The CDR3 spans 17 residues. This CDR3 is CASSPGTGGFSDYGYTF. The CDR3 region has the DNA TGTGCCAGCAGTCCCGGGACAGGGGGCTTTAGTGACTATGGCTACACCTTC.

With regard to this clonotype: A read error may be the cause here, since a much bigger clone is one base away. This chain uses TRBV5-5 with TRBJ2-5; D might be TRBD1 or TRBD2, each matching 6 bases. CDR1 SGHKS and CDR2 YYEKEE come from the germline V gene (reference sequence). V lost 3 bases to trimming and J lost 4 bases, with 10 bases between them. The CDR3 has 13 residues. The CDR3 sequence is CASSWGAPETQYF. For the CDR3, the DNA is TGTGCCAGCAGCTGGGGGGCCCCAGAGACCCAGTACTTC.

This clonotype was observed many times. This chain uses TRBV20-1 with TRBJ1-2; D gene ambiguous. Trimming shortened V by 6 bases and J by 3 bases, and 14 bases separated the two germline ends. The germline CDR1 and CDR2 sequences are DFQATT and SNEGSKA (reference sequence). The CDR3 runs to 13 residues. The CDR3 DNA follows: TGCAGTGCGGCGCCGGACGCCTACTATGGCTACACCTTC. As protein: CSAAPDAYYGYTF.

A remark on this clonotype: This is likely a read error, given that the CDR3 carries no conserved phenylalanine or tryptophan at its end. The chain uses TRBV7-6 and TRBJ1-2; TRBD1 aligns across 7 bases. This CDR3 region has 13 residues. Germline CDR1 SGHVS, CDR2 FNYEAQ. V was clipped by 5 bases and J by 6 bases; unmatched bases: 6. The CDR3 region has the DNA TGTGCCAGCAGCCTCCCAACAGGGGATGGCTACACCTCC. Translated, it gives CASSLPTGDGYTS.

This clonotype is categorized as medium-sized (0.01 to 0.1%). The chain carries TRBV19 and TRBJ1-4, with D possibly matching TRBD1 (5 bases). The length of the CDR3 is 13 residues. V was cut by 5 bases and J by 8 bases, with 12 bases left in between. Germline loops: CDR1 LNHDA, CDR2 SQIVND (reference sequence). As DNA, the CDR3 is TGTGCCAGTAGTCCTCCCGGGACCGAAAAACTGTTTTTT. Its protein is CASSPPGTEKLFF.

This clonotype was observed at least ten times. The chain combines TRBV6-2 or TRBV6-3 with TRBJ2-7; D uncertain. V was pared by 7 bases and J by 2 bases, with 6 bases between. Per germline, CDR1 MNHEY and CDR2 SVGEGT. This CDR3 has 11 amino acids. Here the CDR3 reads CASTNTYEQYF. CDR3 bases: TGTGCCAGCACCAATACCTACGAGCAGTACTTC.

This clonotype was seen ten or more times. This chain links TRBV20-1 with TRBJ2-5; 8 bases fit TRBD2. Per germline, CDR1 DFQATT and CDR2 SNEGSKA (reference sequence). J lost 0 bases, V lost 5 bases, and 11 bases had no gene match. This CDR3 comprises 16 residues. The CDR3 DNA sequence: TGCAGTGCTGGAACTCAAGCGGGAGAGTACCAAGAGACCCAGTACTTC. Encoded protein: CSAGTQAGEYQETQYF.

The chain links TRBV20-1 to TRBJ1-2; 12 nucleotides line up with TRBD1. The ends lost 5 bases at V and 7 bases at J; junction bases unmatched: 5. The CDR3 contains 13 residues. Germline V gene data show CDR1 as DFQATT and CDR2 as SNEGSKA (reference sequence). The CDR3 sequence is CSAVPGQGAGYTF. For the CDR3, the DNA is TGCAGTGCTGTGCCGGGACAGGGGGCTGGCTACACCTTC.

The CDR3 DNA is TGTGCCAGCAGTTTTGAGGTGTTCAGGGGGCGAGCTCAGCCCCAGCATTTT. Residues: CASSFEVFRGRAQPQHF. The chain employs TRBV27 and TRBJ1-5; 8 bases align to TRBD1. Germline V gene data show CDR1 as MNHEY and CDR2 as SMNVEV (reference sequence). CDR3 size: 17 residues. V gave up 3 bases and J gave up 6 bases; unmatched junction bases: 13.

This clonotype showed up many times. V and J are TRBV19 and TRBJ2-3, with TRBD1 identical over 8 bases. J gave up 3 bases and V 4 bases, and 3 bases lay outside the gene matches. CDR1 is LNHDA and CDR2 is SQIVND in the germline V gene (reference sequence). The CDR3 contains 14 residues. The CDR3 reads CASSNQGATDTQYF. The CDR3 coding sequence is TGTGCCAGTAGTAATCAGGGGGCGACAGATACGCAGTATTTT.

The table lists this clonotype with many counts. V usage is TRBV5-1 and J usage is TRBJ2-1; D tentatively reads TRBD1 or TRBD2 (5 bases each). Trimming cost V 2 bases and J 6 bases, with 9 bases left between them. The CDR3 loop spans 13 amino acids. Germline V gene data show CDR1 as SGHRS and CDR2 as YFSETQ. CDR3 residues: CASSFPGPNEQFF. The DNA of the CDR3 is TGCGCCAGCAGCTTTCCGGGACCCAATGAGCAGTTCTTC. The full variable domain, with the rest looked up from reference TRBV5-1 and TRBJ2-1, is KAGVTQTPRYLIKTRGQQVTLSCSPISGHRSVSWYQQTPGQGLQFLFEYFSETQRNKGNFPGRFSGRQFSNSRSEMNVSTLELGDSALYLCASSFPGPNEQFFGPGTRLTVL.

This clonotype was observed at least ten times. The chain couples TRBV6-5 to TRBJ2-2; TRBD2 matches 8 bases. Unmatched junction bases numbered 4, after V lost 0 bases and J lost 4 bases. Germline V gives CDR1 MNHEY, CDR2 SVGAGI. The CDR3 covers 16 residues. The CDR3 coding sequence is TGTGCCAGCAGTTACTCACTAGCGGACCTCACCGGGGAGCTGTTTTTT. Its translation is CASSYSLADLTGELFF.

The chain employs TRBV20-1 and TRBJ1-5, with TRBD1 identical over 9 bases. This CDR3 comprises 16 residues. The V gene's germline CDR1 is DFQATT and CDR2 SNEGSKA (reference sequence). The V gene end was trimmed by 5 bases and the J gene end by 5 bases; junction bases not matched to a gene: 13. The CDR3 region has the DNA TGCAGTGCTGTGATGCTAGGACAGGGGTTCGATCAGCCCCAGCATTTT. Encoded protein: CSAVMLGQGFDQPQHF.

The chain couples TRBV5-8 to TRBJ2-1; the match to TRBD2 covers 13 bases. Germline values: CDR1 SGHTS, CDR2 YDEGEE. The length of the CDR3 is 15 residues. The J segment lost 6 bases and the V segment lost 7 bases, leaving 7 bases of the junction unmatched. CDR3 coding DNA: TGTGCCAGCGTCGATACTAGCGGGGGGGGCAATGAGCAGTTCTTC. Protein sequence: CASVDTSGGGNEQFF.

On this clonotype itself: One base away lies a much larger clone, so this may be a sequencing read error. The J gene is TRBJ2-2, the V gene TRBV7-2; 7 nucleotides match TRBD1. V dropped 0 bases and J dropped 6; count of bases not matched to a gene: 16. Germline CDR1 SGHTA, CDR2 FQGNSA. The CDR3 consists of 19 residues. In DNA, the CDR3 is TGTGCCAGCAGCTTAGCCGCGACAGGGTTAATTGGAGGCCCCGGGGAGCTGTTTTTT. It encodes CASSLAATGLIGGPGELFF.

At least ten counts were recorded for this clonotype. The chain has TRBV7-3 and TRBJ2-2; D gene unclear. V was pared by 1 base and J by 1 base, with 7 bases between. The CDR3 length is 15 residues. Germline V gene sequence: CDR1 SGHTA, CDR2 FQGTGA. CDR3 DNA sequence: TGTGCCAGCAGCTTAAAGGGTGGGAACACCGGGGAGCTGTTTTTT. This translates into CASSLKGGNTGELFF.

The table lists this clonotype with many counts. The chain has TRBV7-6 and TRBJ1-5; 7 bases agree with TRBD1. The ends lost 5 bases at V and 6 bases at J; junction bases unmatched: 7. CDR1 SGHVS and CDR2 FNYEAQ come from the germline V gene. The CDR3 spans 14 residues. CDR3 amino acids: CASSQSAGGQPQHF. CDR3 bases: TGTGCCAGCAGCCAGTCTGCAGGGGGTCAGCCCCAGCATTTT.

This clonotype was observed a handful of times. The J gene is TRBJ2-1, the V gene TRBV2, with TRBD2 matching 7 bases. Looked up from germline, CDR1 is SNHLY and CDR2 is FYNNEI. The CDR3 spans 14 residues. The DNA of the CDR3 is TGTGCTAGAATTCAGCGGGATAGGTACAATGAGCAGTTCTTC. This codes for CARIQRDRYNEQFF.

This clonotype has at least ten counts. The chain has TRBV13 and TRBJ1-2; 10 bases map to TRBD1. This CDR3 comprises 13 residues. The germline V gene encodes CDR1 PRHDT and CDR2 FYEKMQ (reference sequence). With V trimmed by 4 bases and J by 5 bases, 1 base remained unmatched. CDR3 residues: CASSWDRGYGYTF. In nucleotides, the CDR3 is TGTGCCAGCAGCTGGGACAGGGGTTATGGCTACACCTTC.